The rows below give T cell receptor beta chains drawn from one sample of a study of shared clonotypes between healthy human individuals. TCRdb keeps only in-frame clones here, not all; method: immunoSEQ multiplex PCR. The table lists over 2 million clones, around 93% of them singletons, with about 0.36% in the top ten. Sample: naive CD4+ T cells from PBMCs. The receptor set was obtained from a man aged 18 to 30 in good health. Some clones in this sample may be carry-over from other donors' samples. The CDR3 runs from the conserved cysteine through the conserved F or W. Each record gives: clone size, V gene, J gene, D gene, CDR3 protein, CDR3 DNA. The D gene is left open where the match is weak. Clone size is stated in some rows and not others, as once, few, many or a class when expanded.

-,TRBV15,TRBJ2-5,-,CATSKGRETQYF,TGTGCCACCAGCAAGGGCAGGGAGACCCAGTACTTC
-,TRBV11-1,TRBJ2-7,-,CASSLARGLTYEQYF,TGTGCCAGCAGCTTAGCGCGTGGATTGACCTACGAGCAGTACTTC
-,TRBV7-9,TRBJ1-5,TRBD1,CASTTGTVNQPQHF,TGTGCCAGCACCACCGGGACAGTCAATCAGCCCCAGCATTTT
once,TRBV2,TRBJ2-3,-,CASSIRRPDTQYF,TGTGCCAGCAGTATAAGGCGCCCAGATACGCAGTATTTT
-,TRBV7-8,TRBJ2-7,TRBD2,CASRFDGTTIYEQYF,TGTGCCAGCAGATTCGACGGGACTACAATCTACGAGCAGTACTTC
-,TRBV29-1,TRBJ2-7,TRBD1,CSAITGTGGFYEQYF,TGCAGCGCAATAACCGGGACAGGGGGCTTTTACGAGCAGTACTTC
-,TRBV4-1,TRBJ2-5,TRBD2,CASSQFQRGGSGSPETQYF,TGCGCCAGCAGCCAATTTCAGCGGGGTGGTAGCGGGAGTCCAGAGACCCAGTACTTC
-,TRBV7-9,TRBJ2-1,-,CASSLAGGLEQFF,TGTGCCAGCAGCTTAGCGGGGGGACTCGAGCAGTTCTTC
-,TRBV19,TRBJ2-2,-,CASSIPPGMGTGELFF,TGTGCCAGTAGTATCCCCCCAGGGATGGGCACCGGGGAGCTGTTTTTT
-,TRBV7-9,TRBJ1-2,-,CASGQQNNYGYTF,TGTGCCAGCGGCCAGCAGAATAACTATGGCTACACCTTC
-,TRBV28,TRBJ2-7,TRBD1,CAIGGQGFYEQYF,TGTGCCATCGGGGGACAGGGGTTCTACGAGCAGTACTTC
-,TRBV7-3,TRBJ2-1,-,CASSTSGGGQFF,TGTGCCAGCAGCACATCAGGGGGAGGGCAGTTCTTC
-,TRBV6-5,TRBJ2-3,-,CASRDYTDTQYF,TGTGCCAGCAGGGACTACACAGATACGCAGTATTTT
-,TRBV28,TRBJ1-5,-,CASSLGQSQGAQHF,TGTGCCAGCAGTTTGGGGCAGTCCCAAGGAGCCCAGCATTTT
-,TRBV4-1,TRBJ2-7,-,CASRPQVTSYEQYF,TGCGCCAGCAGGCCGCAGGTGACCTCCTACGAGCAGTACTTC
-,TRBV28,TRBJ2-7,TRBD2,CASRSQTSGRNYEQYF,TGTGCCAGCAGGTCCCAGACTAGCGGAAGAAACTACGAGCAGTACTTC
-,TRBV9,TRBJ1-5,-,CASSVGRGGQPQHF,TGTGCCAGCAGCGTAGGGCGGGGAGGTCAGCCCCAGCATTTT
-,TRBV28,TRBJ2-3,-,CASSFNGRISTDTQYF,TGTGCCAGCAGTTTCAACGGCAGGATTAGCACAGATACGCAGTATTTT
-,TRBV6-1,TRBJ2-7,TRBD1,CASSDPGQGAYEQYF,TGTGCCAGCAGTGACCCGGGACAGGGGGCCTACGAGCAGTACTTC
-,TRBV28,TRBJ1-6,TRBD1,CASSLKPGTGTFWSDSPLHF,TGTGCCAGCAGTTTGAAGCCCGGGACAGGTACTTTCTGGAGTGATTCACCCCTCCACTTT
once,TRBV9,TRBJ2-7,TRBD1,CASSPNTGAHEQYF,TGTGCCAGCAGCCCTAACACAGGGGCCCACGAGCAGTACTTC
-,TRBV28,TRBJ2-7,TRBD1,CASSWGQIYEQYF,TGTGCCAGCAGCTGGGGACAGATCTACGAGCAGTACTTC
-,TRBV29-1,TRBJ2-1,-,CSVSRGSSSYNEQFF,TGCAGCGTATCCAGAGGGTCAAGCTCCTACAATGAGCAGTTCTTC
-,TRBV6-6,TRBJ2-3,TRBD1,CASRPGQGFWSDTQYF,TGTGCCAGCAGACCCGGACAGGGGTTTTGGTCAGATACGCAGTATTTT
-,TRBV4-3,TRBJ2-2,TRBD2,CASSQDVAGDTGELFF,TGCGCCAGCAGCCAAGACGTAGCGGGCGACACCGGGGAGCTGTTTTTT
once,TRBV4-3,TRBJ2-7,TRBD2,CASSHLLAGGPREQYF,TGCGCCAGCAGCCATCTACTAGCGGGAGGGCCCCGCGAGCAGTACTTC
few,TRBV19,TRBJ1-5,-,CASSPIGAAFQPQHF,TGTGCCAGTAGTCCCATAGGGGCCGCCTTTCAGCCCCAGCATTTT
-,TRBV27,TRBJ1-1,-,CASSSRDSLTEAFF,TGTGCCAGCAGTTCCCGGGACTCTCTGACTGAAGCTTTCTTT
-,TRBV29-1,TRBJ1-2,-,CSTLRRANYGYTF,TGCAGCACCCTGAGGAGGGCTAACTATGGCTACACCTTC
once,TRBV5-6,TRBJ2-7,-,CASSLGGLVTNEQYF,TGTGCCAGCAGCTTGGGAGGGCTAGTCACCAACGAGCAGTACTTC
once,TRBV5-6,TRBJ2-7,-,CASSLTPDASYEQYF,TGTGCCAGCAGCTTGACACCGGACGCCTCCTACGAGCAGTACTTC
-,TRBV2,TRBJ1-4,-,CASKLDPMGEKLFF,TGTGCCAGCAAGCTTGACCCAATGGGGGAAAAACTGTTTTTT
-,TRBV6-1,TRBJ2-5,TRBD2,CASILAGGNQETQYF,TGTGCCAGCATCCTAGCGGGAGGAAATCAAGAGACCCAGTACTTC
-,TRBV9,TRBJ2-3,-,CASSPFRGIPDTQYF,TGTGCCAGCAGCCCCTTCCGTGGTATCCCAGATACGCAGTATTTT
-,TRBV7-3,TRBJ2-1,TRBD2,CASSLNPGGRYNEQFF,TGTGCCAGCAGCTTAAACCCGGGAGGGAGATACAATGAGCAGTTCTTC